The text below deals with one T cell receptor beta chain. This sample stems from a study of blood T cell repertoires in COVID-19. About the study: The cDNA or gDNA used as material had been derived from T cells, B-cell-depleted T cells, or PBMCs.

The CDR3 is 16 residues long. Trimming took 2 bases from V and 4 from J; bases not matched to a gene: 3. Germline V gene data show CDR1 as SGHRS and CDR2 as YFSETQ. Profiling relied on immunoSEQ multiplex PCR, and the TCRdb table lists in-frame clones only, not all of them. The sample lists about 250,000 clones; more than 70% were seen once. The chain employs TRBV5-1 and TRBJ2-1; TRBD2 aligns across 13 bases. The origin of this receptor is a woman in her 30s with COVID-19, enrolled during active disease. Specimen: peripheral blood. The CDR3 nucleotides read TGCGCCAGCAGCTTACTAGCGGGGGGGCAGTACAATGAGCAGTTCTTC. Its protein product is CASSLLAGGQYNEQFF.